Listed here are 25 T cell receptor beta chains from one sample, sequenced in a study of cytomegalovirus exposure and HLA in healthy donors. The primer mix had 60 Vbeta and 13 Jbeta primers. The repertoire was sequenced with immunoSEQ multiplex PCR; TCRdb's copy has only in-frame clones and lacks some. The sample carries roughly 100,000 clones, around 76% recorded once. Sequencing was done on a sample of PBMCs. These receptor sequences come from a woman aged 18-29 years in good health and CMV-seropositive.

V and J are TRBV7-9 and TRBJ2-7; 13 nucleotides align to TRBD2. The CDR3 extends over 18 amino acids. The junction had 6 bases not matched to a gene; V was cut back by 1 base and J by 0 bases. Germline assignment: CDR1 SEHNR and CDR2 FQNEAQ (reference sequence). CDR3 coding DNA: TGTGCCAGCAGCTTAGGGGGACTAGCGGGGAAGAGCTCCTACGAGCAGTACTTC. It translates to CASSLGGLAGKSSYEQYF.

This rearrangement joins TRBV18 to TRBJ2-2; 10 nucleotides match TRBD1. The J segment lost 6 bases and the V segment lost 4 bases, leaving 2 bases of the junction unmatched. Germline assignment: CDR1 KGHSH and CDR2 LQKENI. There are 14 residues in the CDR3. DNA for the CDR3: TGTGCCAGCTCACGGGACAGGGGTTCCGGGGAGCTGTTTTTT. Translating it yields CASSRDRGSGELFF.

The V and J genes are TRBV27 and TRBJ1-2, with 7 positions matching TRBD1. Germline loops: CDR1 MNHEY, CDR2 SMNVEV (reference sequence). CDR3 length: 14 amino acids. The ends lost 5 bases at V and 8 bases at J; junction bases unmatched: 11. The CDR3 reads CASSVTNRGGGYTF. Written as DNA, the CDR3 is TGTGCCAGCAGTGTCACAAACAGGGGTGGAGGCTACACCTTC.

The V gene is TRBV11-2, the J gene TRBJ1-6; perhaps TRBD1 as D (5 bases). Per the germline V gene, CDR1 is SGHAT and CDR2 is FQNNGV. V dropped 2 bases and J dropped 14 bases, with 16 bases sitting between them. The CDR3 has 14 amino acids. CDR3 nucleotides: TGTGCCAGCAGCTTACGAGCGGGGGGTACGGCCCTCCACTTT. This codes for CASSLRAGGTALHF.

The CDR3 DNA reads as TGTGCCAGCAGTTACCTTCAGGGGGTTGAGCAGTACTTC. Translated: CASSYLQGVEQYF. V and J are TRBV6-5 and TRBJ2-7; 7 bases are a match to TRBD1. This CDR3 comprises 13 residues. Germline loops: CDR1 MNHEY, CDR2 SVGAGI. The junction had 5 bases not matched to a gene; V was cut back by 2 bases and J by 7 bases.

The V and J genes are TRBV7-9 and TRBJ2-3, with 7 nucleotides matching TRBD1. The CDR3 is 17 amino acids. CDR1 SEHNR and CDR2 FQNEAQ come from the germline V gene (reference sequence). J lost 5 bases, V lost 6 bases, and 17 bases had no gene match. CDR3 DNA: TGTGCCAGCAGGCCCACGACAGGGCCCACTTACAGAGATACGCAGTATTTT. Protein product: CASRPTTGPTYRDTQYF.

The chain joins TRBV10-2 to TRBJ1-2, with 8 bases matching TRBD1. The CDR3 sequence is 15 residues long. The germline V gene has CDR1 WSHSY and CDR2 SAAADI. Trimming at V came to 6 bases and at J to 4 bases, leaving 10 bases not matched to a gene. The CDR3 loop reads CASRKGQAEGYGYTF. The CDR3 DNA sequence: TGCGCCAGCAGAAAGGGACAGGCCGAGGGCTATGGCTACACCTTC.

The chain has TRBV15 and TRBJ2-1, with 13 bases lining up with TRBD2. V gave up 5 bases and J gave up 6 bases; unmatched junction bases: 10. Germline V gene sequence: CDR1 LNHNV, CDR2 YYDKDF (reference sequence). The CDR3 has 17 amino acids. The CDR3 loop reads CATSAPEGLAGLNEQFF. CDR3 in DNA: TGTGCCACCAGCGCCCCAGAGGGACTAGCGGGACTCAATGAGCAGTTCTTC.

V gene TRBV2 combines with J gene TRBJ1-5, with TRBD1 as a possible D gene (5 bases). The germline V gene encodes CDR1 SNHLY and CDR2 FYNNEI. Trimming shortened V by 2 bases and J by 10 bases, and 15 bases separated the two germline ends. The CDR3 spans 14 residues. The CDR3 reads CASSEYGTGEPQHF. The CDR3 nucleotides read TGTGCCAGCAGTGAATACGGCACAGGCGAACCCCAGCATTTT.

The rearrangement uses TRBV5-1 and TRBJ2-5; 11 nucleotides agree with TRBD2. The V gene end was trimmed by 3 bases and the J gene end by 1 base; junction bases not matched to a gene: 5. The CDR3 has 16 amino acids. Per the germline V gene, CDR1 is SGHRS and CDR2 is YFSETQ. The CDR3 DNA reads TGCGCCAGCAGCTGGGCTAGCGGGGGGCCCCAAGAGACCCAGTACTTC. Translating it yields CASSWASGGPQETQYF.

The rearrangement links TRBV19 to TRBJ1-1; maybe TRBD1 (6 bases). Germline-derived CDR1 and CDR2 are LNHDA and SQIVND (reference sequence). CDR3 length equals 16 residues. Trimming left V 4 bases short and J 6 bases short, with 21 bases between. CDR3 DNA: TGTGCCAGTAGTAACGGCAGGGGAATAATTAGCGCTGAAGCTTTCTTT. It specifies CASSNGRGIISAEAFF.

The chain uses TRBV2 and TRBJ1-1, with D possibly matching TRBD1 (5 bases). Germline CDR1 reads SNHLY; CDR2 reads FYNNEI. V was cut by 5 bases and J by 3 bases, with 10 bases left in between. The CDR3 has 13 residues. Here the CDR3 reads CASSRRVYTEAFF. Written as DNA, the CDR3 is TGTGCCAGCAGTCGCAGGGTTTACACTGAAGCTTTCTTT.

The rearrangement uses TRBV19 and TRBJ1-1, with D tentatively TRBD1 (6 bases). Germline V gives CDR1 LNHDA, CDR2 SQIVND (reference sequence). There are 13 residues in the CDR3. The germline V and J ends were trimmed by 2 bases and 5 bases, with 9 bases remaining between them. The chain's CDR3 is CASSIQGRTEAFF. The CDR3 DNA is TGTGCCAGTAGTATACAGGGGCGGACTGAAGCTTTCTTT.

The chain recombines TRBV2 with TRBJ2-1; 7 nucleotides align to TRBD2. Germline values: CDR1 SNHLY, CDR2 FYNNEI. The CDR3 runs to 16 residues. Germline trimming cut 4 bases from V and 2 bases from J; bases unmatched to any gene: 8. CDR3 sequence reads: CASSGEVAGTYNEQFF. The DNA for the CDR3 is TGTGCCAGCAGTGGAGAAGTAGCGGGCACCTACAATGAGCAGTTCTTC.

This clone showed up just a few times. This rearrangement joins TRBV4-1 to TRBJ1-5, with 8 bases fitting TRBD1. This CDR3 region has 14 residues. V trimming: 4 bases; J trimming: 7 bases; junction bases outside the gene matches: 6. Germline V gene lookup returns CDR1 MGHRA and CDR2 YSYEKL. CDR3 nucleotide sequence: TGCGCCAGCAGCCTTGGACAGGGAGGACAGCCCCAGCATTTT. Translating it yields CASSLGQGGQPQHF.

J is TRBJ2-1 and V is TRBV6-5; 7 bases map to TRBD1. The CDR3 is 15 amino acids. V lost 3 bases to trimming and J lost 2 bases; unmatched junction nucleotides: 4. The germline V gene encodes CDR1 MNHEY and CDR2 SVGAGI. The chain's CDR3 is CASSYRQGAYNEQFF. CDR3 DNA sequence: TGTGCCAGCAGTTATAGACAGGGAGCCTACAATGAGCAGTTCTTC.

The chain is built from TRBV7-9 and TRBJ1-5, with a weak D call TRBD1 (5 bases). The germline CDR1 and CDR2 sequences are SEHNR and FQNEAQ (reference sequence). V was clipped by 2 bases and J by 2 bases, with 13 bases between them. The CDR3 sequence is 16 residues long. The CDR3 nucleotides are TGTGCCAGCAGCTTAACCAGGGCGAGCGGCAATCAGCCCCAGCATTTT. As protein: CASSLTRASGNQPQHF.

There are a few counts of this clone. The CDR3 region has the DNA TGTGCCAGCAGTGACCCCGCGAGGGCGACTAAGCAGTTCTTC. Its protein is CASSDPARATKQFF. The rearrangement links TRBV6-4 to TRBJ2-1; the D gene is possibly TRBD2 (5 bases). The V and J ends lost 2 bases and 11 bases respectively, with 16 bases between them. The CDR3 length is 14 residues. Looked up from germline, CDR1 is MRHNA and CDR2 is SNTAGT.

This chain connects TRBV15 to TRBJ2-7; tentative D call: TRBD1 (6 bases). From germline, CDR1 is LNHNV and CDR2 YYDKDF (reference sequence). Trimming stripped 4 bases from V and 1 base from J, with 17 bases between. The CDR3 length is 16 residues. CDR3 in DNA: TGTGCCACCAGCACTAAGCTGGGGGACACGTCCTACGAGCAGTACTTC. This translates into CATSTKLGDTSYEQYF.

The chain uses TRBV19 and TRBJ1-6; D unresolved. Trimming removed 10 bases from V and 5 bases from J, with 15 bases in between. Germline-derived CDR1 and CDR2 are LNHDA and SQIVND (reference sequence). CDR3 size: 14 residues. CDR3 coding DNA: TGTGCCACCAATCGGGAGATGAATAATTCACCCCTCCACTTT. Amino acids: CATNREMNNSPLHF.

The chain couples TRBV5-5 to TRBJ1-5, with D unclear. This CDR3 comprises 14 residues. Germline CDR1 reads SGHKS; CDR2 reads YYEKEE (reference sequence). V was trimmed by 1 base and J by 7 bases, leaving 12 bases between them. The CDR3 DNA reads TGTGCCAGCAGCTTGCGTGCTCCGGGGCAGCCCCAGCATTTT. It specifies CASSLRAPGQPQHF. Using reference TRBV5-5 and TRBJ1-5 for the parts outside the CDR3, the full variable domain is DAGVTQSPTHLIKTRGQQVTLRCSPISGHKSVSWYQQVLGQGPQFIFQYYEKEERGRGNFPDRFSARQFPNYSSELNVNALLLGDSALYLCASSLRAPGQPQHFGDGTRLSIL.

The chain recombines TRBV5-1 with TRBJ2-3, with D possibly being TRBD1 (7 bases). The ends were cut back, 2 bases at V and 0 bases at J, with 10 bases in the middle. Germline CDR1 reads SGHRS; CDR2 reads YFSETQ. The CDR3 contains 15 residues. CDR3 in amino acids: CASSLQGTSTDTQYF. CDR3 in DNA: TGCGCCAGCAGCTTACAGGGGACTAGCACAGATACGCAGTATTTT.

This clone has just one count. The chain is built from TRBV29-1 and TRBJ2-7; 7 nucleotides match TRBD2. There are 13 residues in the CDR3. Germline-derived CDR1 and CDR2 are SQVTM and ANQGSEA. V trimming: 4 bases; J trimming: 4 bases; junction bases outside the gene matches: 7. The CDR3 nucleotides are TGCAGCGTTGGGCTAGCGGTAGGGTACGAGCAGTACTTC. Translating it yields CSVGLAVGYEQYF.

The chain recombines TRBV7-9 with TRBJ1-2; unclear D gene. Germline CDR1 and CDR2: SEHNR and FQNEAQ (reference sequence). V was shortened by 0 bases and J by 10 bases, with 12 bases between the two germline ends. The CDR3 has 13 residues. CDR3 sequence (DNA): TGTGCCAGCAGCTTAGCGGGCCAGGTCGACTACACCTTC. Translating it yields CASSLAGQVDYTF.

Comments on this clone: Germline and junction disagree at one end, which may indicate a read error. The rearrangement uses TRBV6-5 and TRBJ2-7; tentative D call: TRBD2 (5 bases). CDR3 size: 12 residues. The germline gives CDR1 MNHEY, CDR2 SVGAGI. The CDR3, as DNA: TGTGCCAGCGGAGGCGAGCTATACGGGCAGTACTTC. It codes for CASGGELYGQYF.